These 8 T cell receptor beta chains originate from one sample sequenced in a study of T-cell memory formation after mild COVID-19. TCRdb reprocessed the 5' RACE reads with MiXCR, giving one entry per CDR3 protein. The data hold more than 350,000 distinct CDR3 sequences, with roughly 21% observed a single time. Sample: PBMCs or a T cell subset sorted from them (not recorded which). The receptors originated from an adult woman who had mild COVID-19 (a few samples of this study predate the infection). Cell type and time point are not known.

This clonotype was observed at least ten times. The rearrangement links TRBV7-2 to TRBJ2-1, with 11 positions matching TRBD2. CDR1 and CDR2 from the germline V gene are SGHTA and FQGNSA. J was trimmed by 1 base and V by 4 bases; bases with no gene match: 6. The CDR3 extends over 17 amino acids. CDR3 region: CASSYTTSGASYNEQFF. The CDR3 region has the DNA TGTGCCAGCAGCTATACGACTAGCGGGGCATCCTACAATGAGCAGTTCTTC.

V gene TRBV20-1 combines with J gene TRBJ2-7; 9 bases match TRBD2. Looked up from germline, CDR1 is DFQATT and CDR2 is SNEGSKA (reference sequence). The CDR3 has 14 amino acids. The ends lost 1 base at V and 3 bases at J; junction bases unmatched: 4. The CDR3 reads CSARAQRGVYEQYF. Here the CDR3 DNA reads TGCAGTGCTAGAGCCCAGCGGGGGGTCTACGAGCAGTACTTC.

V gene TRBV10-1 combines with J gene TRBJ1-5; tentative D call: TRBD1 (6 bases). V gave up 7 bases and J gave up 1 base, with 17 bases separating them. Germline V CDR1 and CDR2: WNHNN, SYGVQD (reference sequence). The CDR3 extends over 16 amino acids. CDR3: CASTLRSQGSNQPQHF. The CDR3 nucleotides are TGCGCCAGCACTCTGAGATCCCAGGGGAGCAATCAGCCCCAGCATTTT.

V usage is TRBV2 and J usage is TRBJ2-3, with D perhaps matching TRBD2 (6 bases). V lost 4 bases to trimming and J lost 2 bases, with 10 bases between them. This CDR3 spans 14 amino acids. Per germline, CDR1 SNHLY and CDR2 FYNNEI. The chain's CDR3 is CASSVGTYTDTQYF. CDR3 sequence (DNA): TGTGCCAGCAGTGTTGGGACTTACACAGATACGCAGTATTTT.

This clonotype occurred a few times. The J gene is TRBJ2-7, the V gene TRBV7-8; D gene ambiguous. This CDR3 spans 14 amino acids. Trimming pared 7 bases from V and 1 base from J, leaving 14 bases between. The germline CDR1 and CDR2 sequences are SGHVS and FQNEAQ. CDR3 amino acids: CASTFGLTSYEQYF. CDR3 DNA sequence: TGTGCCAGCACCTTCGGCCTGACTTCCTACGAGCAGTACTTC.

This chain joins TRBV11-1 and TRBJ2-1; D possibly matches TRBD1 or TRBD2 (5 bases each). The CDR3 has 18 residues. Germline V gives CDR1 SGHAT, CDR2 FQDESV (reference sequence). V was clipped by 2 bases and J by 1 base, with 18 bases between them. CDR3 region: CASSLSRGPGRSYNEQFF. In DNA, the CDR3 is TGTGCCAGCAGCTTAAGTCGGGGCCCGGGACGTTCCTACAATGAGCAGTTCTTC.

The rearrangement joins TRBV6-6 to TRBJ2-7; 9 bases line up with TRBD1. Germline V CDR1 and CDR2: MNHNY, SVGAGI (reference sequence). Losses at the gene ends were 5 bases for V and 4 bases for J; bases not matched to a gene: 9. This CDR3 region has 15 residues. CDR3 in amino acids: CASSAQGQGGYEQYF. The CDR3 DNA follows: TGTGCCAGCAGTGCCCAGGGACAGGGAGGTTACGAGCAGTACTTC.

This clonotype occurred a few times. The chain is built from TRBV7-9 and TRBJ1-5; 10 bases line up with TRBD1. The CDR3 runs to 16 residues. The V gene end was trimmed by 4 bases and the J gene end by 3 bases; junction bases not matched to a gene: 6. Germline CDR1 reads SEHNR; CDR2 reads FQNEAQ (reference sequence). The CDR3 protein is CASSSMDRGYNQPQHF. The CDR3 coding sequence is TGTGCCAGCAGCTCCATGGACAGGGGGTACAATCAGCCCCAGCATTTT.